Given below is one T cell receptor (beta chain) in context. Its specificity is unknown. Sorted T cells were CFSE-labeled and cultured five to six days with allogeneic regulatory or mature dendritic cells at 1:10. Memory T cells were CD45RO+, naive were CD45RA+, sorted by FACS. This record belongs to a study of regulatory dendritic cells for organ transplantation. With 2 bases clipped from V and 12 bases from J, the junction kept 15 bases outside the gene matches. The CDR3 has 16 residues. Germline CDR1 and CDR2: MNHNS and SASEGT. Here immunoSEQ multiplex PCR was the method, and the copy in TCRdb shows in-frame clones only, minus some. This sample yields some 11,000 clones, of which more than 75% are seen a single time; approximately 0.98% belongs to the top ten.

The chain joins TRBV6-1 to TRBJ2-1; 8 bases are a match to TRBD1. This sequence originates from a human donor in good health. Specimen: naive CD8+ T cells from blood cultured with regulatory dendritic cells. Subset specified: CD45RA+ naive T cells. CDR3 DNA: TGTGCCAGCAGTGAAATTAGTACGGGACAGGACGTTAGGCAGTTCTTC. This encodes CASSEISTGQDVRQFF.